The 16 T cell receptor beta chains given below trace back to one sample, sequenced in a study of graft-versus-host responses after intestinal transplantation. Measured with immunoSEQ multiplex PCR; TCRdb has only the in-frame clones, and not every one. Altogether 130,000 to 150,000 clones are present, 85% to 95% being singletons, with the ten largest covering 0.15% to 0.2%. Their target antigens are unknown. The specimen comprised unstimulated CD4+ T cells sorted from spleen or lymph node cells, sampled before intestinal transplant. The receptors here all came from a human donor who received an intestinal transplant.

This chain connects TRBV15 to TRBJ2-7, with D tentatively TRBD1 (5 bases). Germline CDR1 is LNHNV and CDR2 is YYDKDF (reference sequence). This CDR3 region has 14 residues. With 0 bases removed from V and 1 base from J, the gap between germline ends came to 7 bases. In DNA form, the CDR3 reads TGTGCCACCAGCAGAGAGCAGGGTTCCTACGAGCAGTACTTC. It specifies CATSREQGSYEQYF.

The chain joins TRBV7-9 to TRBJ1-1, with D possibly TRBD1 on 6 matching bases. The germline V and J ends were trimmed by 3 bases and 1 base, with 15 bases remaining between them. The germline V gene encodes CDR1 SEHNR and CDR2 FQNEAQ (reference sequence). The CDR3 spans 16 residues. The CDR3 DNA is TGTGCCAGCAGCTTCAAGGGGGGGAAATGGAACACTGAAGCTTTCTTT. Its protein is CASSFKGGKWNTEAFF.

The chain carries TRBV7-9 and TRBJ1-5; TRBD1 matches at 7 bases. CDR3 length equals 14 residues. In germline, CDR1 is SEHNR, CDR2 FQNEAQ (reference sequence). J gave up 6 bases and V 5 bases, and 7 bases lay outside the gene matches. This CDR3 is CASSVTGTAQPQHF. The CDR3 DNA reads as TGTGCCAGCAGCGTAACCGGGACAGCTCAGCCCCAGCATTTT.

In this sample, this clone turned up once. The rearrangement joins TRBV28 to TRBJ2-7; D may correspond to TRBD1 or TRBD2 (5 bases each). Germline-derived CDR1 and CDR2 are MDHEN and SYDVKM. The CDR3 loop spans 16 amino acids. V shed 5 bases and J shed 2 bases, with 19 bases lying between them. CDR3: CASSPGAGTVPYEQYF. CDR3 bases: TGTGCCAGCAGTCCCGGGGCCGGGACGGTACCCTACGAGCAGTACTTC. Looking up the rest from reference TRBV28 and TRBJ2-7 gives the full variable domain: DVKVTQSSRYLVKRTGEKVFLECVQDMDHENMFWYRQDPGLGLRLIYFSYDVKMKEKGDIPEGYSVSREKKERFSLILESASTNQTSMYLCASSPGAGTVPYEQYFGPGTRLTVT.

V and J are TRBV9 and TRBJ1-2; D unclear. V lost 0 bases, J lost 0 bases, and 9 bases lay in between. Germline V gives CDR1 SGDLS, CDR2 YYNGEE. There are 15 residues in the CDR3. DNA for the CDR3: TGTGCCAGCAGCGTAGACGCAGTGGCTAACTATGGCTACACCTTC. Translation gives CASSVDAVANYGYTF.

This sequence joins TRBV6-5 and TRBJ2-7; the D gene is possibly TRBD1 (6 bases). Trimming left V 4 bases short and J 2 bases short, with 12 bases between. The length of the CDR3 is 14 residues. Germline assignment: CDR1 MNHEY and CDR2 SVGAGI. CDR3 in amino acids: CASSSGAEAYEQYF. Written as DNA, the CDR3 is TGTGCCAGCAGTTCAGGGGCTGAGGCCTACGAGCAGTACTTC.

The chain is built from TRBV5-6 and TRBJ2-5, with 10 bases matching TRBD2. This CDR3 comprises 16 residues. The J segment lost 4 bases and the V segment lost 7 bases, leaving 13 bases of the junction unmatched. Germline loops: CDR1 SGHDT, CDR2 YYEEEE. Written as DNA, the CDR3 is TGTGCCAGCGGACCTTATAGCGGGAGGTGGGGAGAGACCCAGTACTTC. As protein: CASGPYSGRWGETQYF.

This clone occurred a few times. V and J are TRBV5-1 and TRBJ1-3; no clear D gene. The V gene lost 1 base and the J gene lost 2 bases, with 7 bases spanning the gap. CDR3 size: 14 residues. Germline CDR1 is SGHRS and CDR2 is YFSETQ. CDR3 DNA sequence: TGCGCCAGCAGCTTGAGTTCGACTGGAAACACCATATATTTT. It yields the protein CASSLSSTGNTIYF. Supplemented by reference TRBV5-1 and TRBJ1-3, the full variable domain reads KAGVTQTPRYLIKTRGQQVTLSCSPISGHRSVSWYQQTPGQGLQFLFEYFSETQRNKGNFPGRFSGRQFSNSRSEMNVSTLELGDSALYLCASSLSSTGNTIYFGEGSWLTVV.

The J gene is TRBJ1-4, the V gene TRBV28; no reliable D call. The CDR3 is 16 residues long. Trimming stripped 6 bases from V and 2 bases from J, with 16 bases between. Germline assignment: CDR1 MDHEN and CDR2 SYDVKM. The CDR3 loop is CASRGRVEGTNEKLFF. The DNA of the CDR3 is TGTGCCAGCAGGGGAAGGGTGGAAGGGACTAATGAAAAACTGTTTTTT. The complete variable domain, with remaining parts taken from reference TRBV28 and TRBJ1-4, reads DVKVTQSSRYLVKRTGEKVFLECVQDMDHENMFWYRQDPGLGLRLIYFSYDVKMKEKGDIPEGYSVSREKKERFSLILESASTNQTSMYLCASRGRVEGTNEKLFFGSGTQLSVL.

The CDR3 DNA is TGTGCCAGCTCACGATGGGACAGCTCCTACGAGCAGTACTTC. Translation gives CASSRWDSSYEQYF. J is TRBJ2-5 and V is TRBV18; 7 bases match TRBD1. With the DNA end fitting TRBJ2-7 better, the J assignment may be wrong. The CDR3 is 14 amino acids. Per the germline V gene, CDR1 is KGHSH and CDR2 is LQKENI.

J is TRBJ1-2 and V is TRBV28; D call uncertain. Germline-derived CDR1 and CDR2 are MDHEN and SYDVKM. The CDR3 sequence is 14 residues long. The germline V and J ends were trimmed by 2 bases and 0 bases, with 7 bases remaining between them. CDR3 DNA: TGTGCCAGCAGTTTACAGCGGACTAACTATGGCTACACCTTC. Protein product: CASSLQRTNYGYTF.

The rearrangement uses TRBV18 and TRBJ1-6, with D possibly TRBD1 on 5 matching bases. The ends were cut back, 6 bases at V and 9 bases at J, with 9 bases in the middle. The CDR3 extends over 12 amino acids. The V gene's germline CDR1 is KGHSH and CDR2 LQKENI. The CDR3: CASSPGGSPLHF. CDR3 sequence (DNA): TGTGCCAGCTCGCCGGGGGGTTCACCCCTCCACTTT.

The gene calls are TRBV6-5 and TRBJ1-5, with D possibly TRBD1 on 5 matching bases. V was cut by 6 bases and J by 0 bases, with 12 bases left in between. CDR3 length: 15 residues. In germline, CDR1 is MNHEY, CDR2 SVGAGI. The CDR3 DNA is TGTGCCAGCAGAATTCAGGGCGGTAGCAATCAGCCCCAGCATTTT. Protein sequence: CASRIQGGSNQPQHF.

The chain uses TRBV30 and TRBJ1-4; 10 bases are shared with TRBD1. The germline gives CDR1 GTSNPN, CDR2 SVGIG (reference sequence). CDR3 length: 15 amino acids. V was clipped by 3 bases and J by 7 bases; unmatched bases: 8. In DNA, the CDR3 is TGTGCCTGGAGCGTGCTTGACAGGGGGCTTGAAAAACTGTTTTTT. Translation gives CAWSVLDRGLEKLFF. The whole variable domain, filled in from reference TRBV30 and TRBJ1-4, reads SQTIHQWPATLVQPVGSPLSLECTVEGTSNPNLYWYRQAAGRGLQLLFYSVGIGQISSEVPQNLSASRPQDRQFILSSKKLLLSDSGFYLCAWSVLDRGLEKLFFGSGTQLSVL.

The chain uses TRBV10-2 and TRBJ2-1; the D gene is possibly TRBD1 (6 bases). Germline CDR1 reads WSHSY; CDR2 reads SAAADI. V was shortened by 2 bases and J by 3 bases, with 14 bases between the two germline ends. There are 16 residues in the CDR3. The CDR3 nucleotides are TGCGCCAGCAGTGAGGACAGGAAAGCTCTCTACAATGAGCAGTTCTTC. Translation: CASSEDRKALYNEQFF.

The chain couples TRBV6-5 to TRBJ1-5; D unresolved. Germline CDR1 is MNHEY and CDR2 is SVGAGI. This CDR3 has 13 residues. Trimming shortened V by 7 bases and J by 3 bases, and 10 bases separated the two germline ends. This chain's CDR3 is CASKGTNNQPQHF. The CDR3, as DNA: TGTGCCAGCAAGGGCACTAACAATCAGCCCCAGCATTTT.